This T cell receptor beta chain was captured in a study of shared clonotypes between healthy human individuals. On the study more broadly: Each donor's CD4 naive and CD4 memory cells filled three plates apiece, CD8 naive two, and CD8 memory one. Study results and limitations: The rarefaction results pointed to incomplete sorted-subset sequencing despite large depth.

Sorted-subset replicate PCR reactions were performed with about 200 ng DNA, corresponding to roughly 27,000 T cell genomes. Generated by immunoSEQ multiplex PCR, the TCRdb table keeps only in-frame clones and is missing some. This table holds roughly 1 million clones, about 70% found once. Regarding this clone: No antigen is known for it.

The healthy adult donors were HIV-negative and reported no recent acute infections or vaccinations. The CDR3 runs to 15 residues. CDR1 and CDR2 (germline): SGHTA, FQGNSA. V shed 0 bases and J shed 6 bases, with 15 bases lying between them. This clonotype was obtained from a man between 18 and 35 years old in good health. This rearrangement joins TRBV7-2 to TRBJ2-7; possibly TRBD1 for D (5 bases). Sequenced material: memory CD4+ T cells sorted from blood. Specified subset: CD45RA-negative fraction. The CDR3 bases are TGTGCCAGCAGCTTAGCGCACAGGACCTCGGGCGAGCAGTACTTC. This codes for CASSLAHRTSGEQYF.